This entry describes one T cell receptor beta chain. This sample was taken from a study of shared clonotypes between healthy human individuals. Authors' methods: Filtering differed, since immunoSEQ gave only junction sequences and no quality scores. The method was immunoSEQ multiplex PCR; TCRdb's version includes in-frame clones alone and lacks a portion of them. V and J calls and clone size are given by that table; D and trimming were obtained from the DNA. The repertoire holds hundreds of thousands of clones, with about 74% as singletons. This CDR3 spans 10 amino acids. Trimming shortened V by 11 bases and J by 4 bases, and 6 bases separated the two germline ends. The V gene's germline CDR1 is MNHNS and CDR2 SASEGT.

The J gene is TRBJ1-3, the V gene TRBV6-1; tentatively, D is TRBD1 (5 bases). Sequencing was done on a sample of memory CD4+ T cells sorted from blood. Sample subset: CD45RA-negative fraction. The sequence was collected from a woman in her 30s in good health. CDR3 in amino acids: CAAGGNTIYF. The CDR3 DNA is TGTGCCGCAGGGGGAAACACCATATATTTT.